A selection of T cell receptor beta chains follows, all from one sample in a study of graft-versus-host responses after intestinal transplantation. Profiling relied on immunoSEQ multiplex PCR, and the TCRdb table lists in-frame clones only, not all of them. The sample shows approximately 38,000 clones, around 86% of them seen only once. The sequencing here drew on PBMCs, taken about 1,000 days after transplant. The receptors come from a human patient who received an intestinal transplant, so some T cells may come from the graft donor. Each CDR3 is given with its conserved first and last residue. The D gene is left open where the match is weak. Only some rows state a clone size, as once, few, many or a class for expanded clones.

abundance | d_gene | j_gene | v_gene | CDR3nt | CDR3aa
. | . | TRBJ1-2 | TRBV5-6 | TGTGCCAGCAGCCCTGGACAGTTATCCTATGGCTACACCTTC | CASSPGQLSYGYTF
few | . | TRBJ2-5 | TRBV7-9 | TGTGCCAGCAGCCGATCGGACAGACAAGAGACCCAGTACTTC | CASSRSDRQETQYF
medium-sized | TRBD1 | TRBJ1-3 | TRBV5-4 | TGTGCCAGCAGCTTGGACAGGGGGCGAGGGAACACCATATATTTT | CASSLDRGRGNTIYF
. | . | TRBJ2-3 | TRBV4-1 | TGCGCCAGCAGCCAAGTGCCAGACACAGATACGCAGTATTTT | CASSQVPDTDTQYF
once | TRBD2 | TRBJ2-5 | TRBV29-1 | TGCAGCGTTGAAGAGGGGGGGACCTACCAAGAGACCCAGTACTTC | CSVEEGGTYQETQYF
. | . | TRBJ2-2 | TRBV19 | TGTGCCAGTAATAGGGCCACCGGGGAGCTGTTTTTT | CASNRATGELFF
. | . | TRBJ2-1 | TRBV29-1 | TGCAGCGTTGATCGGGGGAATTACAATGAGCAGTTCTTC | CSVDRGNYNEQFF
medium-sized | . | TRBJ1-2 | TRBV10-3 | TGTGCCACGCGTTTTCGGGAAACCTATGGCTACACCTTC | CATRFRETYGYTF
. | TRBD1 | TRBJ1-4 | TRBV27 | TGTGCCAGCAGGCAGGACAGGGAGGGGGCAACTAATGAAAAACTGTTTTTT | CASRQDREGATNEKLFF
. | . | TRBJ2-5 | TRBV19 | TGTGCCAGTAGTATCTCGACAGGCACCCTGGAGACCCAGTACTTC | CASSISTGTLETQYF
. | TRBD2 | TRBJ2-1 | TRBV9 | TGTGCCAGCAGCGCCATGACTAGCGGGGGGGCGGGTGAGCAGTTCTTC | CASSAMTSGGAGEQFF
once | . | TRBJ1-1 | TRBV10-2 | TGCGCCAGCAAGGGGTTGGATATGAACACTGAAGCTTTCTTT | CASKGLDMNTEAFF
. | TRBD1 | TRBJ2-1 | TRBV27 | TGTGCCAGCAGTTACAGGGGTGTGGATGAGCAGTTCTTC | CASSYRGVDEQFF
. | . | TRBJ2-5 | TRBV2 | TGTGCCAGCAGAGCCGCAGGGGTGGCTTACCAAGAGACCCAGTACTTC | CASRAAGVAYQETQYF
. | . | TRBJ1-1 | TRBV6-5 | TGTGCCAGCAGTTACGGGCAGGACCTTGGAGCTTTCTTT | CASSYGQDLGAFF
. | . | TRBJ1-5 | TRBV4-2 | TGTGCCAGCAGCCAAGAGAAGGGACGGGTTAATCAGCCCCAGCATTTT | CASSQEKGRVNQPQHF